A selection of T cell receptor beta chains follows, all from one sample in a study of shared clonotypes between healthy human individuals. The table came from immunoSEQ multiplex PCR; TCRdb's copy has only in-frame clones and leaves some out. Of some 500,000 clones listed, roughly 95% are singletons. The sequenced sample consisted of naive CD4+ T cells sorted from blood. The source of these receptors is a woman under 40 in good health. Both conserved end residues are part of each CDR3. Each record gives: clone size, D gene, V gene, J gene, CDR3 protein, CDR3 DNA. A D gene is named only where the DNA matches it firmly. Not all rows give a size; the values are once, few, many and, for expanded clones, a class.

clone size: once
D gene: -
V gene: TRBV6-1
J gene: TRBJ2-5
CDR3 protein: CASSVGHQETQYF
CDR3 DNA: TGTGCCAGCAGCGTGGGGCACCAAGAGACCCAGTACTTC

clone size: -
D gene: -
V gene: TRBV7-4
J gene: TRBJ2-2
CDR3 protein: CASSSRQLPDGELFF
CDR3 DNA: TGTGCCAGCAGCTCCCGACAATTGCCGGACGGGGAGCTGTTTTTT

clone size: -
D gene: TRBD1
V gene: TRBV19
J gene: TRBJ2-6
CDR3 protein: CASRKAGTGGSSGANVLTF
CDR3 DNA: TGTGCCAGTAGGAAGGCCGGGACAGGGGGTTCCTCTGGGGCCAACGTCCTGACTTTC

clone size: once
D gene: -
V gene: TRBV5-1
J gene: TRBJ2-1
CDR3 protein: CASSLAGLGSSYNEQFF
CDR3 DNA: TGCGCCAGCAGCTTGGCCGGCCTAGGGAGCTCCTACAATGAGCAGTTCTTC

clone size: -
D gene: -
V gene: TRBV10-2
J gene: TRBJ1-4
CDR3 protein: CASSESAHNEKLFF
CDR3 DNA: TGCGCCAGCAGTGAGTCGGCCCATAATGAAAAACTGTTTTTT

clone size: -
D gene: -
V gene: TRBV7-9
J gene: TRBJ2-5
CDR3 protein: CASSSNIQETQYF
CDR3 DNA: TGTGCCAGCAGCTCAAATATCCAAGAGACCCAGTACTTC

clone size: -
D gene: -
V gene: TRBV6-4
J gene: TRBJ2-1
CDR3 protein: CASSEGGLFNEQFF
CDR3 DNA: TGTGCCAGCAGTGAAGGCGGCCTATTCAATGAGCAGTTCTTC

clone size: -
D gene: TRBD2
V gene: TRBV5-1
J gene: TRBJ2-2
CDR3 protein: CASSDYLGLAANTGELFF
CDR3 DNA: TGCGCCAGCAGCGACTACCTCGGACTAGCGGCAAACACCGGGGAGCTGTTTTTT

clone size: -
D gene: -
V gene: TRBV6-5
J gene: TRBJ1-3
CDR3 protein: CASGNEAGNTIYF
CDR3 DNA: TGTGCCAGCGGAAACGAAGCTGGAAACACCATATATTTT

clone size: -
D gene: -
V gene: TRBV9
J gene: TRBJ2-2
CDR3 protein: CASSVASPQNTGELFF
CDR3 DNA: TGTGCCAGCAGCGTAGCCAGCCCGCAGAACACCGGGGAGCTGTTTTTT

clone size: -
D gene: -
V gene: TRBV6-5
J gene: TRBJ2-3
CDR3 protein: CASSHQGGVTDTQYF
CDR3 DNA: TGTGCCAGCAGCCACCAGGGCGGCGTCACAGATACGCAGTATTTT

clone size: -
D gene: TRBD1
V gene: TRBV27
J gene: TRBJ2-7
CDR3 protein: CASSLTGTGPYEQYF
CDR3 DNA: TGTGCCAGCAGTTTAACCGGGACAGGGCCCTACGAGCAGTACTTC

clone size: -
D gene: TRBD2
V gene: TRBV18
J gene: TRBJ2-7
CDR3 protein: CASSPGTTNYEQYF
CDR3 DNA: TGTGCCAGCTCACCCGGGACTACGAATTACGAGCAGTACTTC

clone size: once
D gene: -
V gene: TRBV4-1
J gene: TRBJ1-2
CDR3 protein: CASSQPLTRSGGYTF
CDR3 DNA: TGCGCCAGCAGCCAACCTCTAACAAGGTCAGGAGGCTACACCTTC

clone size: -
D gene: -
V gene: TRBV6-5
J gene: TRBJ2-7
CDR3 protein: CASSYAIHYEQYF
CDR3 DNA: TGTGCCAGCAGTTACGCAATCCACTACGAGCAGTACTTC

clone size: -
D gene: TRBD1
V gene: TRBV30
J gene: TRBJ2-4
CDR3 protein: CAWKGQGLAKNIQYF
CDR3 DNA: TGTGCCTGGAAAGGACAGGGTCTAGCCAAAAACATTCAGTACTTC

clone size: -
D gene: -
V gene: TRBV18
J gene: TRBJ2-2
CDR3 protein: CAATGATPAGELFF
CDR3 DNA: TGTGCCGCTACGGGAGCGACACCGGCCGGGGAGCTGTTTTTT

clone size: -
D gene: -
V gene: TRBV7-2
J gene: TRBJ2-2
CDR3 protein: CASSPRGVNTGELFF
CDR3 DNA: TGTGCCAGCAGCCCACGCGGGGTGAACACCGGGGAGCTGTTTTTT

clone size: -
D gene: TRBD2
V gene: TRBV13
J gene: TRBJ2-2
CDR3 protein: CASSLTSGRPRSGELFF
CDR3 DNA: TGTGCCAGCAGCTTGACTAGCGGGAGGCCCCGTTCCGGGGAGCTGTTTTTT

clone size: -
D gene: -
V gene: TRBV5-1
J gene: TRBJ2-7
CDR3 protein: CASSLAGAVSSYEQYF
CDR3 DNA: TGCGCCAGCAGCTTGGCCGGGGCGGTTAGCTCCTACGAGCAGTACTTC

clone size: -
D gene: -
V gene: TRBV7-9
J gene: TRBJ2-3
CDR3 protein: CASSPTQGLIGTDTQYF
CDR3 DNA: TGTGCCAGCAGCCCCACCCAGGGCTTGATCGGCACAGATACGCAGTATTTT

clone size: -
D gene: -
V gene: TRBV9
J gene: TRBJ2-1
CDR3 protein: CASSVAPLGGEQFF
CDR3 DNA: TGTGCCAGCAGCGTAGCCCCACTGGGGGGTGAGCAGTTCTTC

clone size: -
D gene: -
V gene: TRBV19
J gene: TRBJ2-1
CDR3 protein: CASSPVADGYNEQFF
CDR3 DNA: TGTGCCAGTAGCCCGGTAGCGGACGGGTACAATGAGCAGTTCTTC

clone size: -
D gene: -
V gene: TRBV28
J gene: TRBJ1-5
CDR3 protein: CASSLEDTYSNQPQHF
CDR3 DNA: TGTGCCAGCAGTTTAGAGGACACCTACAGCAATCAGCCCCAGCATTTT

clone size: -
D gene: -
V gene: TRBV30
J gene: TRBJ2-5
CDR3 protein: CAWSVIRETQYF
CDR3 DNA: TGTGCCTGGAGTGTAATTAGGGAGACCCAGTACTTC

clone size: -
D gene: -
V gene: TRBV5-1
J gene: TRBJ1-1
CDR3 protein: CASSPEGGTGAFF
CDR3 DNA: TGCGCCAGCAGCCCGGAGGGGGGGACCGGGGCTTTCTTT

clone size: -
D gene: -
V gene: TRBV6-1
J gene: TRBJ2-7
CDR3 protein: CASSESWRSEYEQYF
CDR3 DNA: TGTGCCAGCAGTGAAAGTTGGCGGTCGGAATACGAGCAGTACTTC

clone size: -
D gene: -
V gene: TRBV13
J gene: TRBJ2-5
CDR3 protein: CASSLGPTIQETQYF
CDR3 DNA: TGTGCCAGCAGCTTAGGCCCTACAATCCAAGAGACCCAGTACTTC

clone size: -
D gene: -
V gene: TRBV7-9
J gene: TRBJ2-7
CDR3 protein: CASSDGIRSYEQYF
CDR3 DNA: TGTGCCAGCAGCGACGGCATCCGGTCCTACGAGCAGTACTTC

clone size: -
D gene: -
V gene: TRBV5-1
J gene: TRBJ2-7
CDR3 protein: CASSLVGQDSYEQYF
CDR3 DNA: TGCGCCAGCAGCTTGGTCGGGCAAGACTCCTACGAGCAGTACTTC

clone size: -
D gene: TRBD2
V gene: TRBV2
J gene: TRBJ2-7
CDR3 protein: CASSEQGKRTSGRAAYEQYF
CDR3 DNA: TGTGCCAGCAGTGAACAAGGGAAACGGACTAGCGGGAGGGCGGCGTACGAGCAGTACTTC

clone size: once
D gene: -
V gene: TRBV28
J gene: TRBJ1-5
CDR3 protein: CASSLPGEGNQPQHF
CDR3 DNA: TGTGCCAGCAGTTTACCCGGCGAGGGGAATCAGCCCCAGCATTTT

clone size: -
D gene: -
V gene: TRBV18
J gene: TRBJ2-7
CDR3 protein: CASSPIHPAEGYEQYF
CDR3 DNA: TGTGCCAGCTCACCAATCCACCCAGCGGAAGGATACGAGCAGTACTTC

clone size: -
D gene: -
V gene: TRBV4-2
J gene: TRBJ1-1
CDR3 protein: CASSQESGELTEAFF
CDR3 DNA: TGTGCCAGCAGCCAAGAATCTGGGGAGTTAACTGAAGCTTTCTTT

clone size: -
D gene: TRBD1
V gene: TRBV5-6
J gene: TRBJ1-5
CDR3 protein: CASSLSGTVNQPQHF
CDR3 DNA: TGTGCCAGCAGCCTATCCGGGACAGTTAATCAGCCCCAGCATTTT

clone size: -
D gene: TRBD1
V gene: TRBV29-1
J gene: TRBJ1-2
CDR3 protein: CSVDIGGGYGYTF
CDR3 DNA: TGCAGCGTTGATATAGGGGGCGGGTATGGCTACACCTTC

clone size: -
D gene: TRBD2
V gene: TRBV18
J gene: TRBJ2-3
CDR3 protein: CASSPLRTSGSTADTQYF
CDR3 DNA: TGTGCCAGCTCACCCCTAAGGACTAGCGGGAGCACGGCAGATACGCAGTATTTT

clone size: -
D gene: -
V gene: TRBV7-9
J gene: TRBJ2-1
CDR3 protein: CASSLGGSGAWDEQFF
CDR3 DNA: TGTGCCAGCAGCTTAGGGGGCAGCGGAGCTTGGGATGAGCAGTTCTTC

clone size: -
D gene: -
V gene: TRBV2
J gene: TRBJ2-2
CDR3 protein: CASSVQTPKNTGELFF
CDR3 DNA: TGTGCCAGCAGTGTTCAGACACCTAAGAACACCGGGGAGCTGTTTTTT

clone size: once
D gene: TRBD2
V gene: TRBV2
J gene: TRBJ2-1
CDR3 protein: CAIGLAGGAGNEQFF
CDR3 DNA: TGTGCCATTGGACTAGCGGGAGGGGCCGGAAATGAGCAGTTCTTC

clone size: few
D gene: -
V gene: TRBV28
J gene: TRBJ2-7
CDR3 protein: CASSPFGGEWEQYF
CDR3 DNA: TGTGCCAGCAGTCCCTTTGGGGGAGAGTGGGAGCAGTACTTC

clone size: -
D gene: TRBD1
V gene: TRBV18
J gene: TRBJ2-1
CDR3 protein: CASSPGTGINNEQFF
CDR3 DNA: TGTGCCAGCTCACCTGGGACAGGGATCAACAATGAGCAGTTCTTC

clone size: -
D gene: TRBD2
V gene: TRBV7-9
J gene: TRBJ2-5
CDR3 protein: CASTSAGGETQYF
CDR3 DNA: TGTGCCAGTACTTCAGCGGGAGGAGAGACCCAGTACTTC

clone size: -
D gene: TRBD1
V gene: TRBV28
J gene: TRBJ2-7
CDR3 protein: CASKSPAGQGYEQYF
CDR3 DNA: TGTGCCAGCAAGTCCCCGGCGGGACAGGGCTACGAGCAGTACTTC

clone size: -
D gene: -
V gene: TRBV4-1
J gene: TRBJ2-7
CDR3 protein: CASSRPGRSVEQYF
CDR3 DNA: TGCGCCAGCAGCCGGCCGGGACGTTCAGTCGAGCAGTACTTC

clone size: -
D gene: TRBD1
V gene: TRBV10-3
J gene: TRBJ2-7
CDR3 protein: CAINAGTNRGNYEQYF
CDR3 DNA: TGTGCCATCAACGCGGGTACTAACAGGGGCAACTACGAGCAGTACTTC

clone size: -
D gene: -
V gene: TRBV4-2
J gene: TRBJ1-1
CDR3 protein: CASSQVEGTEAFF
CDR3 DNA: TGTGCCAGCAGCCAAGTCGAGGGCACTGAAGCTTTCTTT

clone size: -
D gene: -
V gene: TRBV6-5
J gene: TRBJ2-1
CDR3 protein: CASSYEGAMDNEQFF
CDR3 DNA: TGTGCCAGCAGTTACGAGGGAGCAATGGACAATGAGCAGTTCTTC

clone size: -
D gene: -
V gene: TRBV5-6
J gene: TRBJ2-3
CDR3 protein: CASSLGQEPDTQYF
CDR3 DNA: TGTGCCAGCAGCTTGGGACAGGAGCCAGATACGCAGTATTTT

clone size: -
D gene: -
V gene: TRBV6-9
J gene: TRBJ2-1
CDR3 protein: CASSTQGTYNEQFF
CDR3 DNA: TGTGCCAGCAGTACTCAGGGCACCTACAATGAGCAGTTCTTC

clone size: -
D gene: TRBD1
V gene: TRBV29-1
J gene: TRBJ2-7
CDR3 protein: CSVETGSSYEQYF
CDR3 DNA: TGCAGCGTAGAGACAGGGAGCTCCTACGAGCAGTACTTC